A selection of T cell receptor beta chains follows, all from one sample in a study of blood T cell repertoires in COVID-19. TCRdb's copy holds only in-frame clones and misses some; the assay was immunoSEQ multiplex PCR. The sample has 200,000 or so clones, about 86% seen once. The sample taken for sequencing was PBMCs or T cells enriched from blood (not recorded which). The receptors shown here come from a woman aged 40 to 55 with acute COVID-19. Each CDR3 is given with its conserved first and last residue. Each record gives: CDR3 length, D gene, clone size, J gene, V gene, CDR3 DNA, CDR3 protein. D genes are given only for firm matches. Clone sizes are given selectively: once, few, many, or a class where the clone is expanded.

16 TRBD2 - TRBJ2-2 TRBV4-1 TGCGCCAGCAGTACTCAAAACGGACTAGCGGCCGGGGAGCTGTTTTTT CASSTQNGLAAGELFF
12 TRBD1 - TRBJ1-4 TRBV29-1 TGCAGCGTTCAGGGGGCGGGTGAAAAACTGTTTTTT CSVQGAGEKLFF
16 TRBD2 - TRBJ2-7 TRBV7-9 TGTGCCAGCAGCCCCCTATCCCGAAGCGGGAGGTACGAGCAGTACTTC CASSPLSRSGRYEQYF
13 TRBD1 - TRBJ1-1 TRBV29-1 TGCAGCGTTGAGTGGCAGGGGGCAGGTAAAGCTTTCTTT CSVEWQGAGKAFF
16 TRBD1 - TRBJ1-6 TRBV11-2 TGTGCCAGCAGCCATTCCGGGACAGGAAGAAATTCACCCCTCCACTTT CASSHSGTGRNSPLHF
15 TRBD1 - TRBJ2-1 TRBV28 TGTGCCAGCAGTGGGTCCGGGACAGGGGACAATGAGCAGTTCTTC CASSGSGTGDNEQFF
14 - - TRBJ1-2 TRBV21-1 TGTGCCAGCTCGACGGACAGGCCTGACTATGGCTACACCTTC CASSTDRPDYGYTF
15 - once TRBJ2-3 TRBV7-8 TGTGCCAGCAGCTTGGGAGCGGTTAGCACAGATACGCAGTATTTT CASSLGAVSTDTQYF
14 - - TRBJ2-2 TRBV18 TGTGCCAGCTCACCGGGCCCAAACACCGGGGAGCTGTTTTTT CASSPGPNTGELFF
17 TRBD2 - TRBJ2-7 TRBV5-1 TGCGCCAGCAGCTCGGGACTAGCCCACAATTCACCCCACGAGCAGTACTTC CASSSGLAHNSPHEQYF
15 TRBD1 - TRBJ2-4 TRBV27 TGTGCCAGCAGTTCGGACAGGGCAACCAAAAACATTCAGTACTTC CASSSDRATKNIQYF
15 TRBD2 - TRBJ2-1 TRBV5-1 TGCGCCAGCAGGGAAGCTAGCGGGAGCTACAATGAGCAGTTCTTC CASREASGSYNEQFF
13 TRBD2 - TRBJ2-2 TRBV3-1/TRBV3-2 TGTGCCAGCAGACTAGCGGTCACCGGGGAGCTGTTTTTT CASRLAVTGELFF